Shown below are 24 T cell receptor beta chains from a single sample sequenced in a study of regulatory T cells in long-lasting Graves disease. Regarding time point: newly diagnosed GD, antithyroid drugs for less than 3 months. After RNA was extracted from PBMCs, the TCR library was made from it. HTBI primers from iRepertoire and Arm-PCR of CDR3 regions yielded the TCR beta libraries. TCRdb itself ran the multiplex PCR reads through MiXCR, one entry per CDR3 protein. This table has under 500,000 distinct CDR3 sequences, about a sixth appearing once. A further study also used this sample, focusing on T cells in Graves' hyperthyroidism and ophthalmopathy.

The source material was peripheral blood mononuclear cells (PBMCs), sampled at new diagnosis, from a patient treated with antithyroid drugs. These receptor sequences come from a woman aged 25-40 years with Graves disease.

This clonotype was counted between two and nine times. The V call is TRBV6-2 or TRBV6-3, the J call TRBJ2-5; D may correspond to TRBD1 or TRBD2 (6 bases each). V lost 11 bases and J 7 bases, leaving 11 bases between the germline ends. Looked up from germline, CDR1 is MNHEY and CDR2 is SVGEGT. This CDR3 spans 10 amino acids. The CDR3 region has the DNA TGTGCCTCCGGAGGGGGGACCCAGTACTTC. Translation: CASGGGTQYF.

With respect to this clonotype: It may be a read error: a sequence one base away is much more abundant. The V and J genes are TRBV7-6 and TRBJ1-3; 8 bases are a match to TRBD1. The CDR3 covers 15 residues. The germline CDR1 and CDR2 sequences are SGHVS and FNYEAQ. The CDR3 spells CASSPQTGAGDTIYF. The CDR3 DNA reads TGTGCCAGCAGCCCTCAGACAGGGGCTGGAGACACCATATATTTT. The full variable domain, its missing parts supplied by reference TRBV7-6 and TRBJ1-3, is GAGVSQSPRYKVTKRGQDVALRCDPISGHVSLYWYRQALGQGPEFLTYFNYEAQQDKSGLPNDRFSAERPEGSISTLTIQRTEQRDSAMYRCASSPQTGAGDTIYFGEGSWLTVV.

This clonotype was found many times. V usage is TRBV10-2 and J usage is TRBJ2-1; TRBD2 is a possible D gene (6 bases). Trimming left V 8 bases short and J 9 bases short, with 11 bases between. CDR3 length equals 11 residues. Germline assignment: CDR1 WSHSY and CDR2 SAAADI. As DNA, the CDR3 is TGCGCCAGCCGGCATAGCGGTGAGCAGTTCTTC. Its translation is CASRHSGEQFF.

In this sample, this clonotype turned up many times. CDR3 amino acids: CAMRGTSGRAGLETQYF. The CDR3 region has the DNA TGTGCCATGCGAGGGACTAGCGGGAGGGCCGGGTTGGAGACCCAGTACTTC. The rearrangement uses TRBV2 and TRBJ2-5; TRBD2 agrees at 16 bases. J gave up 5 bases and V 10 bases, and 13 bases lay outside the gene matches. CDR3 length: 17 residues. Germline values: CDR1 SNHLY, CDR2 FYNNEI.

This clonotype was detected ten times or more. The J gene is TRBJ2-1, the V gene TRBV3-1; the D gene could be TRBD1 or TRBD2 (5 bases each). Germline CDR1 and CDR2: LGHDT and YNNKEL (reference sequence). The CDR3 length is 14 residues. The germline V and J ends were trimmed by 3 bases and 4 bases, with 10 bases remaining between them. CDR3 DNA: TGTGCCAGCAGCCAGGGGCTAGCATACAATGAGCAGTTCTTC. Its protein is CASSQGLAYNEQFF.

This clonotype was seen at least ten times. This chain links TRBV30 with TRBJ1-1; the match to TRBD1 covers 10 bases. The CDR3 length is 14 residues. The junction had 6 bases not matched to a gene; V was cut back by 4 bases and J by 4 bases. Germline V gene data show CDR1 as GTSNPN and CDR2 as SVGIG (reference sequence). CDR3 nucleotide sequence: TGTGCCTGGACCTGGGACAGGGGAACCACTGAAGCTTTCTTT. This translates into CAWTWDRGTTEAFF.

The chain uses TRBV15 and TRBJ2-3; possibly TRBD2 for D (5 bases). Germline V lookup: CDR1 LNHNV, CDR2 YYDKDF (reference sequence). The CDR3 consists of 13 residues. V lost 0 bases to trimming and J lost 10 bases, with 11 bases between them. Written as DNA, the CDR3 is TGTGCCACCAGCAGAGATCGGACTTCCGCGCAGTATTTT. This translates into CATSRDRTSAQYF.

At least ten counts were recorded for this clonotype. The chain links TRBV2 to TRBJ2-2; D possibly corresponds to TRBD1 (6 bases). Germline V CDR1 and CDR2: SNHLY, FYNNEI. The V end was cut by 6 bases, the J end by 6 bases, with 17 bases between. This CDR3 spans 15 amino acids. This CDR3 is CASSAHPQGPGELFF. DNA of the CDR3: TGTGCCAGCAGCGCGCACCCTCAGGGGCCCGGGGAGCTGTTTTTT.

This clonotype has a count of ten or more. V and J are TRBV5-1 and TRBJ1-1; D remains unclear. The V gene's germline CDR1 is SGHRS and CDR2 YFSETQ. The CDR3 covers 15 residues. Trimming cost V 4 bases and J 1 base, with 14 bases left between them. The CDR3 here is CASSIFMLGNTEAFF. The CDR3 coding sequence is TGCGCCAGCAGCATATTTATGTTGGGGAACACTGAAGCTTTCTTT.

The CDR3 reads CASSPRVTSLQETQYF. The CDR3 nucleotides read TGTGCCAGCAGCCCTAGGGTAACCTCCCTACAAGAGACCCAGTACTTC. This chain joins TRBV7-9 and TRBJ2-5, with no clear D. The CDR3 contains 16 residues. Trimming removed 5 bases from V and 2 bases from J, with 18 bases in between. CDR1 is SEHNR, CDR2 FQNEAQ, per germline (reference sequence). Supplemented by reference TRBV7-9 and TRBJ2-5, the full variable domain reads DTGVSQNPRHKITKRGQNVTFRCDPISEHNRLYWYRQTLGQGPEFLTYFQNEAQLEKSRLLSDRFSAERPKGSFSTLEIQRTEQGDSAMYLCASSPRVTSLQETQYFGPGTRLLVL.

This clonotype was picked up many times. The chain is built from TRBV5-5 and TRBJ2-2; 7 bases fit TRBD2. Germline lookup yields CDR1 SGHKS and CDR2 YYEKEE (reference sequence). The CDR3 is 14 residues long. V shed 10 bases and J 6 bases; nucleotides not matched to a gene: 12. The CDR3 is CACRGGSYAGELFF. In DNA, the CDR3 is TGTGCCTGCCGGGGCGGGAGCTATGCCGGGGAGCTGTTTTTT.

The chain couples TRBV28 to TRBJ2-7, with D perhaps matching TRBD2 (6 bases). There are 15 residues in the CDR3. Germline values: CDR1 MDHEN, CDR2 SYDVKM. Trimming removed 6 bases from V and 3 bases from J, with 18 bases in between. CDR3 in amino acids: CASRSRGDDFYEQYF. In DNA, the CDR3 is TGTGCCAGCAGATCGCGGGGAGACGATTTCTACGAGCAGTACTTC.

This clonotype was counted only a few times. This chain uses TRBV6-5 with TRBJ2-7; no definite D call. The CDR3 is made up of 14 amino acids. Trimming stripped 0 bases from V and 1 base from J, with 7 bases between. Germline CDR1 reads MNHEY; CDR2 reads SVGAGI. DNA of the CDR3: TGTGCCAGCAGTTACTCAGGCAGATCCTACGAGCAGTACTTC. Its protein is CASSYSGRSYEQYF.

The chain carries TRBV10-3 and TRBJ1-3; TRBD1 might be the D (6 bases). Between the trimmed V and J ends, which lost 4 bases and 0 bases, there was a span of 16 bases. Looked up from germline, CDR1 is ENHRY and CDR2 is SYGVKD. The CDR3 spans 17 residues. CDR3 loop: CAISGLRGHVSGNTIYF. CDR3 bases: TGTGCCATCAGTGGCCTCAGGGGCCACGTCTCTGGAAACACCATATATTTT.

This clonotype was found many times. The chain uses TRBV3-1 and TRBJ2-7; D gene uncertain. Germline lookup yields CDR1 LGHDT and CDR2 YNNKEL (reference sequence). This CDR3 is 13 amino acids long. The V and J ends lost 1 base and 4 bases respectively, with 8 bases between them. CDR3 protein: CASSQVKPYEQYF. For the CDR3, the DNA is TGTGCCAGCAGCCAAGTAAAACCGTACGAGCAGTACTTC.

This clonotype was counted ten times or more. CDR3 in DNA: TGTGCCAGCAGCCCCTCCGGACAGAGATTGATGAACACTGAAGCTTTCTTT. Its protein product is CASSPSGQRLMNTEAFF. This rearrangement joins TRBV7-9 to TRBJ1-1; TRBD1 is a possible D gene (6 bases). This CDR3 has 17 amino acids. The germline V gene has CDR1 SEHNR and CDR2 FQNEAQ (reference sequence). V gave up 5 bases and J gave up 0 bases, with 19 bases separating them.

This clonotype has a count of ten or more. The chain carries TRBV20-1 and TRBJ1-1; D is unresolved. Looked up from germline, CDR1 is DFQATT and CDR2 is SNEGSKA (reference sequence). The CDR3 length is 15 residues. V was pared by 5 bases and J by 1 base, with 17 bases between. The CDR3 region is CSAPGGELRNTEAFF. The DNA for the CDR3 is TGCAGTGCTCCCGGTGGGGAATTAAGGAACACTGAAGCTTTCTTT.

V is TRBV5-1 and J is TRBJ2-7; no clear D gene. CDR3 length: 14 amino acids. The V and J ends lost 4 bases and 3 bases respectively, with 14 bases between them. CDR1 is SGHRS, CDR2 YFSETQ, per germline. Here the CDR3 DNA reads TGCGCCAGCAGCGTTGTACACACGGGCTACGAGCAGTACTTC. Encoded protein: CASSVVHTGYEQYF.

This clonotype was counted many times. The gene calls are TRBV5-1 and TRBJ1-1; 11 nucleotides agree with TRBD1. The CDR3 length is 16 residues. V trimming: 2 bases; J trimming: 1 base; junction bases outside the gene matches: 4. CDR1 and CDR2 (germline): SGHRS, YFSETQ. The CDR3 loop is CASSFRTGGENTEAFF. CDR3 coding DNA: TGCGCCAGCAGCTTCCGGACAGGGGGCGAGAACACTGAAGCTTTCTTT.

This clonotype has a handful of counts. Here the CDR3 reads CASSRTSGSLRNEQFF. CDR3 bases: TGTGCCAGCAGTCGGACTAGCGGGAGTCTTCGCAATGAGCAGTTCTTC. The chain links TRBV14 to TRBJ2-1, with TRBD2 identical over 13 bases. V was clipped by 6 bases and J by 6 bases; unmatched bases: 8. The V gene's germline CDR1 is SGHDN and CDR2 FVKESK. The CDR3 sequence is 16 residues long.

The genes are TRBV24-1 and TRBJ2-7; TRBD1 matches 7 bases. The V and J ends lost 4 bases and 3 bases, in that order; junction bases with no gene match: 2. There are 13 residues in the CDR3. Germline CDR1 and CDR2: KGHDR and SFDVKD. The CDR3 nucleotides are TGTGCCACCAGTGAGGGGGACAGCTACGAGCAGTACTTC. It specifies CATSEGDSYEQYF.

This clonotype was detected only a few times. In DNA form, the CDR3 reads TGCAGTGCCTCGAAGTCCTACGAGCAGTACTTC. Protein sequence: CSASKSYEQYF. The gene calls are TRBV20-1 and TRBJ2-7, with unresolved D. Germline CDR1 and CDR2: DFQATT and SNEGSKA (reference sequence). The CDR3 is made up of 11 amino acids. V was trimmed by 6 bases and J by 1 base, leaving 7 bases between them.

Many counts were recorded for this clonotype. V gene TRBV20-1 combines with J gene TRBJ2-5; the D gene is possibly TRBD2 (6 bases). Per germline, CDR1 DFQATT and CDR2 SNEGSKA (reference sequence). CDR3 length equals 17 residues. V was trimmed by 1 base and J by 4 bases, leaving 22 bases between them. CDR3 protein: CSARGLFLAPAGETQYF. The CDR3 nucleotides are TGCAGTGCTAGAGGGCTGTTTTTGGCCCCAGCGGGAGAGACCCAGTACTTC.

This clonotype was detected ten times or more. The CDR3 DNA sequence: TGTGCCAGCAGTTCCCCGGCACTAGCGGGAGAAGAGCTGTTTTTT. This gives the protein CASSSPALAGEELFF. The chain couples TRBV12-3 or TRBV12-4 to TRBJ2-2; 11 bases fit TRBD2. The CDR3 length is 15 residues. With 4 bases clipped from V and 11 bases from J, the junction kept 9 bases outside the gene matches.